Listed below are T cell receptor beta chains from one sample, sequenced in a study of blood T cell repertoires in COVID-19. Using immunoSEQ multiplex PCR, the repertoire was profiled, and TCRdb retains in-frame clones only, with some absent. The sample contains 90,000 to 140,000 clones, 81% of which appear only once. The sample was peripheral blood. Receptor source: a man older than 75 with acute or convalescent COVID-19. CDR3s include the opening cysteine and the closing phenylalanine or tryptophan.

J,length,V,CDR3
TRBJ1-1,13,TRBV7-8,CASSLGGQAEAFF
TRBJ1-2,13,TRBV2,CASSDRGNYGYTF
TRBJ2-2,14,TRBV29-1,CSVEAYSNTGELFF
TRBJ2-3,13,TRBV2,CASKEDRTDTQYF
TRBJ2-1,14,TRBV10-3,CAISASGSYNEQFF
TRBJ1-4,15,TRBV18,CASSPPSAGNEKLFF
TRBJ2-7,14,TRBV7-9,CASSLAVGVGEQYF
TRBJ2-5,14,TRBV28,CASSLAGGGKTQYF
TRBJ2-2,16,TRBV5-1,CASSLSPAGNTGELFF
TRBJ2-2,16,TRBV6-6,CASSYDRGPDTGELFF
TRBJ1-1,15,TRBV4-1,CASSPTNVMNTEAFF
TRBJ2-1,17,TRBV9,CASSLGLAGSSYNEQFF
TRBJ2-7,12,TRBV18,CASSPIAEEQYF
TRBJ2-5,18,TRBV28,CASSRTSGLAVYQETQYF
TRBJ1-5,14,TRBV30,CAWGTDRSNQPQHF
TRBJ2-3,13,TRBV25-1,CASSDRRTDTQYF
TRBJ2-4,18,TRBV4-3,CASSQDFRQGLAKNIQYF
TRBJ1-3,15,TRBV20-1,CSASRDRVSGNTIYF
TRBJ2-1,15,TRBV5-1,CASSKDRGGLNEQFF
TRBJ1-1,14,TRBV6-5,CASSRDRGWTEAFF
TRBJ1-1,13,TRBV7-8,CASSLVRSTEAFF
TRBJ1-6,17,TRBV5-1,CASSLVIGSPKNSPLHF
TRBJ2-2,15,TRBV4-1,CASSQEGGIPGELFF
TRBJ1-2,15,TRBV27,CASSFQDTGIYGYTF
TRBJ2-1,17,TRBV4-2,CASSQEGGLVAYNEQFF
TRBJ1-3,15,TRBV7-9,CASSYAGASGNTIYF
TRBJ2-1,14,TRBV16,CASSQLSRDNEQFF
TRBJ2-7,14,TRBV5-1,CASSLGGQVEEQYF
TRBJ1-5,19,TRBV19,CASSIARTPMTNSNQPQHF
TRBJ1-1,13,TRBV29-1,CSVGQGLDTEAFF
TRBJ2-3,13,TRBV7-2,CASSLAATDTQYF
TRBJ1-4,13,TRBV19,CASTYRGGEKLFF
TRBJ2-2,18,TRBV7-9,CASSLALSGGRRTGELFF
TRBJ1-5,13,TRBV30,CAWSGTGAQPQHF
TRBJ1-2,14,TRBV7-2,CASSLVQGMKGYTF
TRBJ1-6,15,TRBV6-5,CASNLGPRINSPLHF
TRBJ1-3,15,TRBV9,CASSPGTGGGNTIYF
TRBJ2-2,16,TRBV18,CASSPRRYSNTGELFF
TRBJ2-1,16,TRBV4-1,CASSQDRGRRGDEQFF
TRBJ2-6,19,TRBV5-1,CASSLRTVAARSGANVLTF
TRBJ1-3,16,TRBV29-1,CSAGVGQQLSGNTIYF
TRBJ1-2,16,TRBV19,CASSFPPGQGRYGYTF
TRBJ2-4,14,TRBV5-1,CASSLAASGNIQYF
TRBJ2-1,15,TRBV3-1/TRBV3-2,CASSPAGALGNEQFF
TRBJ2-1,13,TRBV10-1,CASGFSANNEQFF
TRBJ2-5,15,TRBV18,CASSPWGLAGETQYF